These T cell receptor beta chains were read from a single sample in a study of tumor and adjacent non-tumor tissue in lung cancer. MiXCR, applied by TCRdb to the multiplex PCR reads, yields one record per CDR3 protein. The sample gives roughly 120,000 distinct CDR3 sequences, more than 70% of which show up once; about 39% is in the top ten. Input material: lung tumor tissue. All receptors come from a woman aged 60-75 years with non-small cell lung cancer. Both conserved end residues are part of each CDR3. D genes are given only for firm matches. Size is omitted from some rows. Given values are once, few, many or a class for expanded clones.

d_call	v_call	clone_size	j_call	cdr3_aa	cdr3_nt
-	TRBV11-2	-	TRBJ2-2	CASSLVLVALTGELLF	TGTGCCAGCAGCTTAGTATTGGTGGCGCTCACCGGGGAGCTGTTATTT
TRBD2	TRBV12-3/TRBV12-4	once	TRBJ2-7	CASSFGLAGPYKQYF	TGTGCCAGCAGTTTCGGACTAGCGGGACCCTACAAGCAGTACTTC
TRBD2	TRBV11-2	-	TRBJ2-5	CANSLVLSRGGSETQYF	TGTGCCAACAGCTTGGTCCTCTCGCGGGGGGGGTCTGAGACCCAGTACTTC
-	TRBV12-3/TRBV12-4	-	TRBJ2-7	CASSRETVPHYEQYF	TGTGCCAGCAGTCGGGAGACAGTACCACACTACGAGCAGTACTTC
TRBD2	TRBV6-6	-	TRBJ2-5	CASRGGTRGGRYQETQYF	TGTGCCAGCAGGGGTGGGACTAGGGGGGGGAGGTATCAAGAGACCCAGTACTTT
-	TRBV11-2	-	TRBJ2-7	CATSLSTGKGEEYF	TGTGCCACCAGTTTAAGTACAGGGAAGGGCGAGGAGTACTTC
-	TRBV11-3	-	TRBJ1-1	CASKLEASNTEVFF	TGTGCCAGCAAGCTGGAGGCCTCGAACACTGAAGTTTTCTTC
-	TRBV6-2/TRBV6-3	many	TRBJ2-7	CASSYSNEPSYEQYF	TGTGCCAGCAGTTACAGTAACGAACCGTCCTACGAGCAGTACTTC
-	TRBV6-2/TRBV6-3	many	TRBJ2-1	CASSFQGINEQFF	TGTGCCAGCAGTTTTCAGGGGATCAATGAGCAGTTCTTC
TRBD2	TRBV11-1	-	TRBJ2-3	CARSSPLGRGSTDTQYF	TGTGCCAGGAGCTCCCCCCTGGGGAGGGGAAGCACAGATACGCAGTATTTT
TRBD1	TRBV20-1	-	TRBJ1-3	CSVSTGVFGNTICF	TGCAGTGTCTCGACAGGGGTCTTCGGAAACACCATATGTTTT
-	TRBV11-2	-	TRBJ2-7	CAIGWGVVGGGYEQYF	TGTGCCATCGGCTGGGGGGTTGTGGGAGGGGGCTACGAGCAGTACTTC
-	TRBV6-5	-	TRBJ2-3	CASNSQDTQCF	TGTGCTAGCAATTCCCAAGATACGCAGTGTTTT
-	TRBV5-5	-	TRBJ1-2	CASSSWTAAYGCTF	TGTGCCAGCAGCAGCTGGACAGCAGCCTATGGCTGCACATTC
-	TRBV20-1	many	TRBJ2-3	CSARYVGDTDTQYF	TGCAGTGCTAGATACGTAGGGGACACAGATACGCAGTATTTT
TRBD2	TRBV20-1	-	TRBJ2-1	CSQTSGNVQIF	TGCAGTCAGACTAGCGGCAATGTGCAGATCTTC
-	TRBV11-2	few	TRBJ1-6	CASSFTFGGALNSPLHF	TGTGCCAGCAGCTTCACCTTCGGGGGCGCCCTTAATTCACCCCTCCACTTT
-	TRBV6-2/TRBV6-3	-	TRBJ1-2	CTSRPRDLNLYGYTF	TGTACCAGCAGACCCAGGGACTTGAACCTCTATGGCTACACCTTC
-	TRBV28	-	TRBJ2-1	CASSWGLYNEQFF	TGTGCCAGTAGCTGGGGCCTCTACAATGAGCAGTTCTTC
-	TRBV29-1	-	TRBJ2-3	CSATGRDNTDTQYF	TGCAGCGCCACAGGGAGGGATAACACAGATACGCAGTATTTT
-	TRBV28	-	TRBJ1-2	CASSSPWRDKHYGYTF	TGTGCTAGCAGTTCTCCCTGGAGGGATAAACACTATGGCTACACCTTC
-	TRBV11-2	-	TRBJ2-2	CASSHRGGHTWELFF	TGTGCCAGCAGCCACCGCGGGGGACACACCTGGGAGCTGTTTTTT
TRBD1	TRBV6-5	-	TRBJ2-7	CTSSRSGGQDYEQYF	TGTACCAGCAGTCGCTCCGGGGGACAGGATTACGAGCAGTACTTC
TRBD2	TRBV28	-	TRBJ2-1	CASSFTSGSLEQFF	TGTGCCAGCAGTTTCACTAGCGGGAGCCTCGAGCAATTCTTC
TRBD1	TRBV6-5	once	TRBJ1-2	CVSSRAGTDYGHTF	TGTGTCAGCAGTAGGGCCGGGACAGACTATGGCCACACCTTC
-	TRBV4-2	-	TRBJ2-2	CTSSSQQPGTNTEELFF	TGTACCAGCAGCTCGCAACAACCGGGGACCAACACCGAGGAGCTGTTTTTT
-	TRBV28	-	TRBJ1-1	CASSFHGGEGTEAFF	TGTGCCAGCAGTTTCCACGGGGGCGAGGGCACTGAAGCTTTCTTT
-	TRBV29-1	-	TRBJ2-2	CSVGEGSAKNTGELFF	TGCAGCGTTGGAGAGGGTAGCGCTAAGAACACCGGGGAGCTGTTTTTT
-	TRBV11-2	many	TRBJ1-2	CASSLDSPSGTKGYTF	TGTGCCAGCAGCTTAGACTCTCCCTCCGGGACAAAGGGCTACACCTTC
TRBD2	TRBV20-1	many	TRBJ2-1	CSARIAGDPRYEQFF	TGCAGTGCTAGGATAGCGGGAGACCCCCGCTATGAGCAGTTCTTC
-	TRBV11-3	-	TRBJ2-1	CATSLGGPNNDQFF	TGTGCCACCTCTCTAGGGGGGCCTAACAATGACCAGTTCTTC
TRBD1	TRBV11-3	-	TRBJ1-5	CASSAPDPGQIESQPQHF	TGTGCAAGCAGCGCACCCGACCCGGGACAGATAGAGAGTCAGCCCCAGCATTTT
-	TRBV12-3/TRBV12-4	-	TRBJ1-1	CASSLWQTEAFF	TGTGCCAGCAGCCTCTGGCAGACTGAAGCTTTCTTT
TRBD1	TRBV5-4	-	TRBJ1-2	CASSRGQGTGDYGYTF	TGTGCCAGCAGCCGTGGACAGGGGACTGGAGACTATGGCTACACCTTC
TRBD2	TRBV6-5	-	TRBJ2-3	CASNVAGSSRDMQNF	TGTGCCAGCAATGTAGCGGGATCTAGCAGAGATATGCAGAATTTT
-	TRBV29-1	-	TRBJ1-1	CSVDSANTEAFF	TGCAGCGTTGATAGTGCTAACACTGAAGCTTTCTTT
-	TRBV4-3	-	TRBJ1-2	CASSQHLGIDGYTF	TGCGCCAGCAGCCAACATCTGGGAATTGATGGTTACACCTTC